This T cell receptor (beta chain) was identified during a study of shared clonotypes between healthy human individuals. Study information: Those who served as donors were a couple of women and a few men between the ages of 18 and 49.

Deep-level settings were used for running the assay. Profiling relied on immunoSEQ multiplex PCR, and the TCRdb table lists in-frame clones only, not all of them. Altogether approximately 500,000 clones are present, roughly 80% being singletons, with the ten largest covering about 13%. Trimming stripped 2 bases from V and 2 bases from J, with 6 bases between. The CDR3 consists of 13 residues. CDR1 and CDR2 from the germline V gene are SGHTA and FQGTGA. This clone was found a few times. All the donors were Caucasian adults who lived in Nashville, Tennessee. This sequence joins TRBV7-3 and TRBJ2-5; D remains ambiguous. The clonotype comes from a woman aged 40 to 49 in good health. Some clones in this sample may be carry-over from other donors' samples. Material for sequencing was PBMCs. The CDR3, as DNA: TGTGCCAGCAGCTTAGGGGTACAAGAGACCCAGTACTTC. Its translation: CASSLGVQETQYF.